The 19 T cell receptor beta chains listed next were all sequenced from one sample in a study of long-term antiretroviral therapy in people with HIV. The authors ran the immunoSEQ assay, v3.0, at survey level. Only in-frame clones appear in the TCRdb table, and some are missing; sequencing was by immunoSEQ multiplex PCR. This sample has about 30,000 clones, with just under 95% found just once. The source material was unsorted PBMCs, sampled 5.3 years after starting antiretroviral therapy. The receptors were sampled from a man aged 50 to 60 with HIV.

This clone has a single count. The chain uses TRBV11-3 and TRBJ1-6, with D perhaps TRBD1 (5 bases). Germline V gene sequence: CDR1 SGHNT, CDR2 YENEEA. This CDR3 is 17 amino acids long. V shed 10 bases and J shed 0 bases, with 19 bases lying between them. This chain's CDR3 is CAIPLARGSSYNSPLHF. CDR3 DNA sequence: TGTGCCATCCCCCTCGCCCGGGGGAGCTCCTATAATTCACCCCTCCACTTT.

This rearrangement joins TRBV9 to TRBJ1-1; D uncertain. Germline loops: CDR1 SGDLS, CDR2 YYNGEE. The CDR3 is made up of 14 amino acids. V dropped 0 bases and J dropped 1 base, with 7 bases sitting between them. The DNA for the CDR3 is TGTGCCAGCAGCGTAGCCCCAGGGAACACTGAAGCTTTCTTT. Translated, it gives CASSVAPGNTEAFF.

This sequence joins TRBV6-5 and TRBJ1-5, with D uncertain. V dropped 3 bases and J dropped 5 bases, with 8 bases sitting between them. Germline V CDR1 and CDR2: MNHEY, SVGAGI. The CDR3 covers 13 residues. The CDR3 sequence is CASSYSFDQPQHF. The CDR3 DNA follows: TGTGCCAGCAGTTATAGTTTCGATCAGCCCCAGCATTTT.

V usage is TRBV5-6 and J usage is TRBJ2-3; 9 positions match TRBD2. J lost 2 bases, V lost 4 bases, and 8 bases had no gene match. This CDR3 comprises 16 residues. Germline lookup yields CDR1 SGHDT and CDR2 YYEEEE. The DNA for the CDR3 is TGTGCCAGCAGCCAACTTAGACTAGCGGACACAGATACGCAGTATTTT. As protein: CASSQLRLADTDTQYF.

The chain is built from TRBV25-1 and TRBJ1-4, with D unresolved. The ends were cut back, 1 base at V and 7 bases at J, with 13 bases in the middle. From germline, CDR1 is MGHDK and CDR2 SYGVNS. The CDR3 contains 15 residues. The CDR3 nucleotides read TGTGCCAGCAGTGAATCGTACAGCGCCCCTGAAAAACTGTTTTTT. Translation: CASSESYSAPEKLFF.

CDR3 sequence (DNA): TGTGCCACCAGCAGACAAGGGAATTCCTACGAGCAGTACTTC. Its protein product is CATSRQGNSYEQYF. The rearrangement joins TRBV15 to TRBJ2-7; D is ambiguous. CDR3 length equals 14 residues. Trimming removed 2 bases at V and 1 base at J, with 9 bases between. The germline gives CDR1 LNHNV, CDR2 YYDKDF (reference sequence).

The chain is built from TRBV18 and TRBJ1-1, with TRBD1 identical over 9 bases. Per the germline V gene, CDR1 is KGHSH and CDR2 is LQKENI. V was clipped by 3 bases and J by 0 bases; unmatched bases: 8. This CDR3 is 17 amino acids long. This CDR3 reads CASSPIGQGTLNTEAFF. The CDR3 DNA sequence: TGTGCCAGCTCACCCATCGGACAGGGGACTCTGAACACTGAAGCTTTCTTT.

With respect to this clone: Mismatch with germline at one junction end may stem from a read error. This chain uses TRBV19 with TRBJ2-1; 7 bases map to TRBD1. Germline assignment: CDR1 LNHDA and CDR2 SQIVND (reference sequence). The CDR3 runs 14 residues. The CDR3 sequence: CASSMTGSNKEQFF. The DNA of the CDR3 is TGTGCCAGTAGTATGACAGGGAGTAACAAGGAGCAGTTCTTC.

The gene calls are TRBV5-1 and TRBJ2-7; 7 nucleotides align to TRBD2. This CDR3 contains 14 residues. V shed 7 bases and J 0 bases; nucleotides not matched to a gene: 7. Germline CDR1 SGHRS, CDR2 YFSETQ. This chain's CDR3 is CASQTSYSSYEQYF. The CDR3 DNA reads as TGCGCCAGCCAGACTAGCTACAGCTCCTACGAGCAGTACTTC.

The chain has TRBV19 and TRBJ2-3, with 8 bases aligning to TRBD1. This CDR3 comprises 14 residues. V lost 5 bases to trimming and J lost 7 bases; unmatched junction nucleotides: 8. The germline V gene encodes CDR1 LNHDA and CDR2 SQIVND (reference sequence). CDR3 amino acids: CASSDTGGRNTQYF. CDR3 DNA: TGTGCCAGTAGTGACACAGGGGGGAGAAATACGCAGTATTTT.

The chain joins TRBV6-1 to TRBJ1-2; 10 bases are a match to TRBD1. This CDR3 has 14 residues. CDR1 is MNHNS, CDR2 SASEGT, per germline. J lost 4 bases, V lost 7 bases, and 6 bases had no gene match. CDR3 amino acids: CASKGTGVFYGYTF. The CDR3 nucleotides are TGTGCCAGCAAGGGGACAGGGGTTTTCTATGGCTACACCTTC.

The chain carries TRBV7-2 and TRBJ2-1, with TRBD2 matching over 11 bases. With V trimmed by 0 bases and J by 12 bases, 4 bases remained unmatched. Germline-derived CDR1 and CDR2 are SGHTA and FQGNSA. The CDR3 contains 14 residues. This CDR3 is CASSLALLAGGQFF. The DNA for the CDR3 is TGTGCCAGCAGCTTAGCGCTCCTAGCGGGGGGGCAGTTCTTC.

The chain is built from TRBV19 and TRBJ1-5; D may be TRBD1 (6 bases). The CDR3 spans 13 residues. V was shortened by 4 bases and J by 6 bases, with 10 bases between the two germline ends. Germline loops: CDR1 LNHDA, CDR2 SQIVND (reference sequence). CDR3 amino acids: CASSTTGTQPQHF. CDR3 bases: TGTGCCAGTAGTACTACAGGGACTCAGCCCCAGCATTTT. Using reference TRBV19 and TRBJ1-5 for the parts outside the CDR3, the full variable domain is DGGITQSPKYLFRKEGQNVTLSCEQNLNHDAMYWYRQDPGQGLRLIYYSQIVNDFQKGDIAEGYSVSREKKESFPLTVTSAQKNPTAFYLCASSTTGTQPQHFGDGTRLSIL.

The chain uses TRBV4-2 and TRBJ1-1, with D possibly matching TRBD1 (6 bases). Trimming removed 3 bases from V and 7 bases from J, with 12 bases in between. Germline loops: CDR1 LGHNA, CDR2 YNFKEQ. The CDR3 has 13 amino acids. CDR3 DNA sequence: TGTGCCAGCAGCCACCCGGACAGCCTTGAAGCTTTCTTT. This codes for CASSHPDSLEAFF.

The chain links TRBV19 to TRBJ2-2; 16 bases agree with TRBD2. V lost 5 bases, J lost 2 bases, and 11 bases stayed unmatched. The V gene's germline CDR1 is LNHDA and CDR2 SQIVND (reference sequence). This CDR3 contains 20 residues. The CDR3 reads CASSARPGTSGGANTGELFF. Here the CDR3 DNA reads TGTGCCAGTAGTGCCCGCCCCGGGACTAGCGGGGGGGCAAACACCGGGGAGCTGTTTTTT.

This rearrangement joins TRBV6-1 to TRBJ2-7; D is unresolved. The germline CDR1 and CDR2 sequences are MNHNS and SASEGT. The CDR3 is 12 residues long. Trimming left V 2 bases short and J 3 bases short, with 5 bases between. For the CDR3, the DNA is TGTGCCAGCAGTGAACGGCTCTACGAGCAGTACTTC. Translation gives CASSERLYEQYF.

The chain uses TRBV4-2 and TRBJ2-1; D perhaps matches TRBD1 (5 bases). The CDR3 runs to 14 residues. The V gene's germline CDR1 is LGHNA and CDR2 YNFKEQ. V shed 0 bases and J shed 6 bases, with 9 bases lying between them. The CDR3 DNA is TGTGCCAGCAGCCAAGATCAAAGGGGCAATGAGCAGTTCTTC. Encoded protein: CASSQDQRGNEQFF.

The chain combines TRBV5-1 with TRBJ2-7; D not resolved. Germline CDR1 is SGHRS and CDR2 is YFSETQ. This CDR3 contains 15 residues. V dropped 2 bases and J dropped 2 bases, with 14 bases sitting between them. In DNA form, the CDR3 reads TGCGCCAGCAGCTTCGGCTTCGCCAAGACCTACGAGCAGTACTTC. Translation: CASSFGFAKTYEQYF.

Only one count was recorded for this clone. The rearrangement joins TRBV10-1 to TRBJ1-1; D ambiguous. V lost 3 bases to trimming and J lost 5 bases, with 13 bases between them. The CDR3 extends over 14 amino acids. Germline V gene lookup returns CDR1 WNHNN and CDR2 SYGVQD (reference sequence). CDR3 sequence: CASSELRERTEAFF. In DNA form, the CDR3 reads TGCGCCAGCAGTGAATTGAGGGAAAGGACTGAAGCTTTCTTT.